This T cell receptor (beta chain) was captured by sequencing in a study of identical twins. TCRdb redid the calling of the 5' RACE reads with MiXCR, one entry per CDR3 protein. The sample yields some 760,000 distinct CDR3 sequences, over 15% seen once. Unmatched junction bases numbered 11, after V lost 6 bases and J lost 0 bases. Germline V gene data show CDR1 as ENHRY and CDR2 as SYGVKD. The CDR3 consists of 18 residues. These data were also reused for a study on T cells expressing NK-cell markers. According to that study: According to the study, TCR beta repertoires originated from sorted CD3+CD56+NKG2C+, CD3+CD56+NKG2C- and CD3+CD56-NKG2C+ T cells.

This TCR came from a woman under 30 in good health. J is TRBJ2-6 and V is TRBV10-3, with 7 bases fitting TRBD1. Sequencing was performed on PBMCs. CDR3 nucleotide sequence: TGTGCCATCAGCACTGACAGAGGGGGCCCCTCTGGGGCCAACGTCCTGACTTTC. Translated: CAISTDRGGPSGANVLTF.